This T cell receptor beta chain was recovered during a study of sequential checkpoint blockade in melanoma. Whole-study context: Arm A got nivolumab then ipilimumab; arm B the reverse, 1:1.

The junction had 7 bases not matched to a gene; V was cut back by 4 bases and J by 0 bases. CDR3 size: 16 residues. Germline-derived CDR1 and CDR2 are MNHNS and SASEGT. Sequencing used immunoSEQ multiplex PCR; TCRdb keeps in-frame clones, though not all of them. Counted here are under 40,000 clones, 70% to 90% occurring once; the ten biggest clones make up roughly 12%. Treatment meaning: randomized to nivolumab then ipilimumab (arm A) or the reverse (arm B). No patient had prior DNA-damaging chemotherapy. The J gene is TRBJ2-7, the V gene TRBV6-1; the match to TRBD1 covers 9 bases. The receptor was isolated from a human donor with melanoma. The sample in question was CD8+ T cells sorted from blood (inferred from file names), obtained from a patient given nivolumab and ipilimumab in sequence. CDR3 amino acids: CASSGIGQGSSYEQYF. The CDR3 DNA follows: TGTGCCAGCAGTGGGATTGGACAGGGGAGCTCCTACGAGCAGTACTTC.